This TCR beta chain was recovered during a study of blood T cell repertoires in COVID-19 (dated by TCRdb to about 2020). Some background on the complete study: Collaborator samples came from the United States, Italy and Spain and covered acute and convalescent phases of COVID-19. The prospective study material was composed of cDNA or gDNA derived from T cells, B-cell-depleted T cells, or PBMCs. Deeply sampled blood TCRbeta repertoires from subjects exposed to, actively infected with, or recovered from COVID-19 were included in the dataset. The repertoires were released in a freely available public database meant as a resource for research on the immune response to SARS-CoV-2. The samples were drawn from two sources: the first 160 participants of the ongoing ImmuneRACE study, and about 1,300 subjects contributed by 6 global collaborators. The sample metadata nearly always contained a de-identified subject ID, COVID-19 status, age in years and sex. HLA class I and class II types, where available, came from metadata supplied by the sample provider rather than from assay-based typing. Broader findings and caveats from the paper: How much clinical and demographic metadata was included differed by source and by participant, and the metadata was provided uncurated.

This clone has only a few counts. This receptor's antigen is unknown. Base qualities were left out, and no much larger clone turns up one base away. Including cysteine and phenylalanine, the CDR3 has 17 amino acids. Only the CDR3 DNA is retained, 51 bases long and in frame from the first base. As encoded in the germline V gene, CDR1 is SGHTA while CDR2 is FQGNSA. For this chain, trimming is 6 bases at the V end and 6 bases at the J end, and the number of junction bases without a gene match is 15. Collaborating institutions collected whole blood in K2EDTA tubes following their own protocols. For TCRbeta analysis, collaborator samples were shipped as frozen whole blood, as isolated PBMCs, or as DNA extracted from either sample type. TCRbeta CDR3 regions were amplified from genomic DNA by means of the immunoSEQ Assay, a bias-controlled multiplex PCR. The published analysis was carried out like this. Nucleated cell counts per sample were estimated from amplification of reference gene primers within the assay. To quantify the absolute abundance of each unique TCRbeta CDR3 rearrangement, sequence reads were collapsed and filtered. Productive Simpson clonality was computed per sample as the square root of Simpson's diversity index over productive rearrangements. TCRdb took over this immuneACCESS table, retaining in-frame rearrangements with V and J assigned. Such tables are incomplete; in checked studies, under half of the missing clones stem from an unresolved V gene, and the remainder is unexplained. D and trimming come from the DNA, and the V and J calls and clone size come from that table. The sample has about 120,000 clones on record, around 88% of them singletons. Jointly, the top ten make up almost 0.9% of the sample.

Sequencing input: peripheral blood. This clonotype was obtained from a woman aged 45-65 years with active or convalescent COVID-19. The chain employs TRBV7-2 and TRBJ2-1; the junction holds 9 bases that match TRBD2. The CDR3 in this case is CASRPTGEREVVNEQFF. The DNA reads TGTGCCAGCAGACCAACGGGGGAGCGGGAGGTCGTCAATGAGCAGTTCTTC.